The T cell receptor beta chain described here comes from a study of blood T cell repertoires in COVID-19. Study-wide background: Acute and convalescent COVID-19 samples came from the United States, Italy and Spain. Nucleic acid was either cDNA or gDNA, and it came from T cells, B-cell-depleted T cells, or PBMCs.

Per the study methods: Reference gene primer amplification gave nucleated cell count estimates. Using immunoSEQ multiplex PCR, the repertoire was profiled, and TCRdb retains in-frame clones only, with some absent. V, J and clone size derive from that table, while D and trimming were established from the DNA sequence. The data show about 250,000 clones, roughly 85% seen once. The CDR3 length is 15 residues. V was cut by 5 bases and J by 0 bases, with 11 bases left in between. CDR1 is MDHEN and CDR2 is SYDVKM in the germline V gene. This clonotype was obtained from a man aged 18 to 29 with active or convalescent COVID-19. The sequenced material came from peripheral blood. The chain recombines TRBV28 with TRBJ2-1, with D possibly TRBD2 on 6 matching bases. The CDR3 sequence is CASSKGGGSYNEQFF. DNA of the CDR3: TGTGCCAGCAGTAAGGGAGGAGGCTCCTACAATGAGCAGTTCTTC.